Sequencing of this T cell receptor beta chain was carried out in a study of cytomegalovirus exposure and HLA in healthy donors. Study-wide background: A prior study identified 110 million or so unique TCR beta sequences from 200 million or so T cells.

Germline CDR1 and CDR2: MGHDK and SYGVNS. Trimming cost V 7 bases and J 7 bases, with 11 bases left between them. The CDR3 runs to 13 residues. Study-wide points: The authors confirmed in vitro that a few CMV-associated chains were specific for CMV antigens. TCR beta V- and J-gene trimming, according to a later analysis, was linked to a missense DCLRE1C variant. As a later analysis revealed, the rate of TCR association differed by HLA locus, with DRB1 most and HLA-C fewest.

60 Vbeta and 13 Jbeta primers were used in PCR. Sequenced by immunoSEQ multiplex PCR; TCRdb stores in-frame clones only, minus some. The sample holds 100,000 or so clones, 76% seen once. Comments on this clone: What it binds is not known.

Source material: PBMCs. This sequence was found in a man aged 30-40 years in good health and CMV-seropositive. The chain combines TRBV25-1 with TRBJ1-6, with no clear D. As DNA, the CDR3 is TGTGCCAGCACGGGTCTTGGGAATTCACCCCTCCACTTT. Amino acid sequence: CASTGLGNSPLHF.